These T cell receptor beta chains were read from a single sample in a study of cytotoxic CD8 clonotypes in ibrutinib-treated CLL. Produced via immunoSEQ multiplex PCR; TCRdb's table is partial and in-frame only. The table includes 25,000 to 30,000 clones, about 62% detected once. The sample here was PBMCs, taken before ibrutinib treatment. Receptor source: a human donor with chronic lymphocytic leukemia. Both conserved end residues are part of each CDR3. A D gene is named only where the DNA matches it firmly. Size tells how often a clone was seen (once, few, many) or the class of an expanded clone, and some rows leave it out.

J,D,V,size,CDR3,DNA
TRBJ2-2,TRBD1,TRBV10-1,.,CASGDTGGAGTGELFF,TGCGCCAGCGGGGATACAGGGGGCGCGGGCACCGGGGAGCTGTTTTTT
TRBJ2-1,TRBD2,TRBV7-9,.,CASAGVSGADGRYGNEQFF,TGTGCCAGCGCGGGGGTGAGCGGGGCCGATGGGAGGTACGGCAATGAGCAGTTCTTC
TRBJ2-7,.,TRBV5-6,few,CASSFSDEQYF,TGTGCCAGCAGCTTTTCTGACGAGCAGTACTTC
TRBJ1-1,.,TRBV27,.,CASSPLLRLDWSTEAFF,TGTGCCAGCAGTCCGTTGTTGAGGCTGGATTGGAGCACTGAAGCTTTCTTT
TRBJ1-5,.,TRBV5-6,.,CASSFGNQPQHF,TGTGCCAGCAGCTTCGGGAATCAGCCCCAGCATTTT
TRBJ2-1,TRBD2,TRBV5-4,.,CASSFGGSRENEQFF,TGTGCCAGCAGCTTCGGGGGGTCGAGGGAAAATGAGCAGTTCTTC
TRBJ1-2,TRBD1,TRBV10-3,few,CAIRGTGDGYTF,TGTGCCATCAGGGGGACAGGGGATGGCTACACCTTC
TRBJ1-4,TRBD1,TRBV4-1,.,CASSHTREGALDGNEKLFF,TGCGCCAGCAGCCACACAAGGGAGGGGGCGCTTGACGGTAATGAAAAACTGTTTTTT
TRBJ1-2,TRBD1,TRBV11-2,.,CASSLERTGVRVYGYTF,TGTGCCAGCAGCTTAGAACGGACAGGGGTGCGTGTGTATGGCTACACCTTC
TRBJ2-1,.,TRBV27,.,CASRLISPYNEQFF,TGTGCCAGCAGACTGATAAGCCCCTACAATGAGCAGTTCTTC
TRBJ1-4,.,TRBV25-1,.,CASSLPGGENEKLFF,TGTGCCAGCAGCCTCCCCGGGGGAGAGAATGAAAAACTGTTTTTT
TRBJ1-5,TRBD1,TRBV30,.,CAWMGRGGNQPQHF,TGTGCCTGGATGGGCAGGGGGGGCAATCAGCCCCAGCATTTT
TRBJ2-4,TRBD1,TRBV5-1,once,CASSSTGRENIQYF,TGCGCCAGCAGCTCGACAGGGCGGGAAAACATTCAGTACTTC
TRBJ2-2,.,TRBV2,few,CASTRTNTGELFF,TGTGCCAGCACGCGGACGAACACCGGGGAGCTGTTTTTT
TRBJ2-3,TRBD2,TRBV5-1,.,CASTIAGGPPDTQYF,TGCGCCAGCACCATAGCGGGAGGGCCGCCAGATACGCAGTATTTT
TRBJ1-3,TRBD1,TRBV2,few,CASGGTGGSGNTIYF,TGTGCCAGCGGCGGGACAGGGGGCAGTGGAAACACCATATATTTT
TRBJ2-3,TRBD2,TRBV29-1,.,CSVLLPSGVTDTQYF,TGCAGCGTCCTTCTACCTAGCGGGGTGACAGATACGCAGTATTTT
TRBJ2-7,TRBD2,TRBV19,.,CASSLAGTSGSLYF,TGTGCCAGTAGTCTAGCCGGGACTAGCGGGAGTTTGTACTTC
TRBJ2-1,.,TRBV19,.,CASRRAGSSYNEQFF,TGTGCCAGTAGGAGGGCGGGAAGCTCCTACAATGAGCAGTTCTTC
TRBJ2-1,.,TRBV5-4,.,CASSLEGSYNEQFF,TGTGCCAGCAGCTTGGAGGGCTCCTACAATGAGCAGTTCTTC
TRBJ2-1,TRBD2,TRBV5-5,.,CASSLALAVFNEQFF,TGTGCCAGCAGCTTGGCTCTAGCGGTCTTCAATGAGCAGTTCTTC
TRBJ2-7,.,TRBV25-1,.,CASSVRGGRFYEQYF,TGTGCCAGCAGTGTGCGTGGGGGGCGCTTTTACGAGCAGTACTTC
TRBJ2-7,.,TRBV10-3,.,CAISGEFSYEQYF,TGTGCCATCAGTGGGGAATTCTCCTACGAGCAGTACTTC
TRBJ1-2,.,TRBV9,few,CASSVPRGGYTF,TGTGCCAGCAGCGTACCCCGCGGTGGCTACACCTTC
TRBJ2-5,TRBD1,TRBV11-2,few,CASSRGQTWETQYF,TGTGCCAGCAGCCGGGGACAGACCTGGGAGACCCAGTACTTC
TRBJ1-4,.,TRBV5-1,few,CASSASQGAEKLFF,TGCGCCAGCAGCGCGTCGCAGGGAGCCGAAAAACTGTTTTTT
TRBJ2-1,TRBD2,TRBV10-1,.,CASSDASGASYNEQFF,TGCGCCAGCAGTGATGCGAGCGGGGCTTCCTACAATGAGCAGTTCTTC
TRBJ1-1,.,TRBV7-9,once,CATEETEAFF,TGTGCCACCGAGGAGACTGAAGCTTTCTTT
TRBJ2-3,.,TRBV27,.,CASSLERGLADQTDTQYF,TGTGCCAGCAGTTTAGAAAGAGGGCTGGCAGACCAGACAGATACGCAGTATTTT
TRBJ1-2,.,TRBV6-1,.,CASGVSAAPNYGYTF,TGTGCCAGCGGGGTTTCGGCAGCCCCTAACTATGGCTACACCTTC
TRBJ2-7,.,TRBV27,.,CASSETGLSYEQYF,TGTGCCAGCAGCGAAACAGGACTATCCTACGAGCAGTACTTC
TRBJ1-3,.,TRBV5-6,.,CASSLSSVSGNTIYF,TGTGCCAGCAGCTTGAGTAGTGTCTCTGGAAACACCATATATTTT
TRBJ2-1,.,TRBV5-1,.,CASSLAPSGTVYNEQFF,TGCGCCAGCAGCTTGGCCCCCTCGGGGACTGTCTACAATGAGCAGTTCTTC
TRBJ1-2,.,TRBV5-8,.,CASSLGGEQGWGYGYTF,TGTGCCAGCAGCTTGGGAGGCGAACAGGGATGGGGCTATGGCTACACCTTC
TRBJ2-1,.,TRBV5-1,.,CASSPYRGLGKGEQFF,TGCGCCAGCAGCCCCTATCGGGGGCTAGGAAAGGGTGAGCAGTTCTTC
TRBJ1-2,TRBD1,TRBV7-9,few,CASSLVRTGTYGYTF,TGTGCCAGCAGCTTAGTGCGGACAGGGACCTATGGCTACACCTTC
TRBJ1-1,.,TRBV27,.,CASSFQFGTEAFF,TGTGCCAGCAGTTTTCAGTTTGGAACTGAAGCTTTCTTT
TRBJ2-7,TRBD1,TRBV11-2,few,CASSLGGTVYEQYF,TGTGCCAGCAGCTTAGGAGGGACAGTCTACGAGCAGTACTTC
TRBJ2-7,.,TRBV7-9,.,CASSLEGLSYEQYF,TGTGCCAGCAGCTTAGAGGGCCTATCCTACGAGCAGTACTTC
TRBJ1-2,TRBD1,TRBV2,.,CASSSGTDLGYTF,TGTGCCAGCAGTTCCGGGACAGATCTCGGCTACACCTTC
TRBJ1-3,.,TRBV18,.,CASSPIDGVASGNTIYF,TGTGCCAGCTCACCTATAGACGGGGTAGCCTCTGGAAACACCATATATTTT
TRBJ2-1,.,TRBV21-1,.,CASSIEPSGGSYNEQFF,TGTGCCAGCAGCATCGAACCTAGCGGGGGCTCCTACAATGAGCAGTTCTTC
TRBJ2-2,.,TRBV28,.,CASSGGTGELFF,TGTGCCAGCAGTGGCGGGACTGGGGAGCTGTTTTTT
TRBJ1-2,.,TRBV19,.,CASSKEFTNYGYTF,TGTGCCAGTAGTAAGGAGTTTACTAACTATGGCTACACCTTC
TRBJ2-5,.,TRBV5-1,.,CASSLYEETQYF,TGCGCCAGCAGCTTGTATGAGGAGACCCAGTACTTC
TRBJ1-4,.,TRBV6-5,.,CASSRGGGFEKLFF,TGTGCCAGCAGCCGAGGGGGGGGTTTTGAAAAACTGTTTTTT
TRBJ2-5,.,TRBV13,few,CASSLPLGETQYF,TGTGCCAGCAGCTTACCTTTGGGGGAGACCCAGTACTTC
TRBJ1-5,.,TRBV7-9,few,CASSVTEGQPQHF,TGTGCCAGCAGCGTGACAGAGGGACAGCCCCAGCATTTT
TRBJ2-1,TRBD2,TRBV11-3,.,CASSLGGLASHEQFF,TGTGCCAGCAGCTTAGGAGGACTAGCCAGCCATGAGCAGTTCTTC
TRBJ2-2,.,TRBV5-6,.,CASSLDGPNTGELFF,TGTGCCAGCAGCTTGGACGGGCCGAACACCGGGGAGCTGTTTTTT
TRBJ2-7,.,TRBV19,.,CASSIGSGFSYEQYF,TGTGCCAGTAGTATAGGATCAGGTTTTTCCTACGAGCAGTACTTC
TRBJ2-5,.,TRBV27,few,CASSWGGVQETQYF,TGTGCCAGCAGTTGGGGCGGTGTCCAAGAGACCCAGTACTTC
TRBJ1-2,.,TRBV19,.,CASSAPPGAGGYTF,TGTGCCAGTAGTGCCCCCCCGGGGGCTGGAGGCTACACCTTC
TRBJ2-7,.,TRBV28,once,CASSRRIAVSYEQYF,TGTGCCAGCAGTCGTCGTATCGCGGTCTCCTACGAGCAGTACTTC
TRBJ2-5,TRBD2,TRBV7-9,.,CASTLGLAVQETQYF,TGTGCCAGCACCCTAGGACTAGCGGTCCAAGAGACCCAGTACTTC